This TCR beta chain was observed in a study of beta chain features in type 1 diabetes (dated by TCRdb to 2017 to 2018). Concerning the study at large: Mean age, gender distribution, total cell number and subset yield did not differ between patients and healthy donors. A total of 100 million to 140 million sorted cells were examined across all samples, and the number of cells per subset was strongly correlated with RNA yield. In the study, recently diagnosed type 1 diabetes patients and matched healthy donors were compared on the TCRB repertoires of their sorted circulating CD4+ T cell subsets. Whereas all 30 or so donors provided naive and central memory subsets, regulatory and stem cell-like memory subsets were isolated from just 8 patients and roughly eight healthy donors.

Each donor gave one peripheral blood draw, averaging approximately 110 mL, which was collected into heparinised tubes. A BD FACSAria II was used to sort naive, central memory, regulatory and stem cell-like memory CD4+ T cells with a panel that included CD45RO, CCR7, CD25, CD127, CD95 and CD27. All sorted populations exceeded 95% purity. PBMCs were isolated immediately by Lymphoprep density gradient centrifugation and stained directly without culture. So that batch effects would be minimized, each experiment stained and sorted samples in pairs, pairing one healthy donor with one patient. The CDR3 contains 12 residues, cysteine and phenylalanine counted. Only CDR3 DNA remains: 36 bases, in frame from the first base. V and J lose 5 bases and 9 bases, and a span of 14 bases separates them. CDR1 and CDR2, per the germline V gene (reference sequence), are GTSNPN and SVGIG. Note on this clone: Its specific antigen is unknown. One base away there is no much larger clone; base qualities are not given.

The entire amount of isolated RNA was reverse transcribed using the High Capacity cDNA Reverse Transcription Kit, so the sequenced TCRB transcripts were expressed ones. Naive, central memory and regulatory T cell samples underwent deep immunoSEQ sequencing, averaging around 4 million total reads per sample. Sorted cells were lysed in RLT buffer and RNA was extracted with DNase-treated RNeasy Micro or Mini kits, depending on cell number. To prevent cross-contamination, every cell subset was processed on its own, while patient and healthy donor samples were processed together. TCRB sequences were amplified from cDNA with the immunoSEQ multiplex PCR, producing 87-bp fragments spanning the CDR3 region. Amplicons were sequenced on the Illumina HiSeq platform. On the study's bioinformatics: Synthetic template baselines were used to correct PCR bias computationally, reads within Hamming distance 2 were collapsed together, and singletons that could not be merged were discarded. Reads were aligned against IMGT so that V, D and J genes, CDR3 length and insertions or deletions at six rearrangement sites could be assigned. Within each subset, clonotype counts were normalized to sorted cell number, after which true diversity and Gini coefficients were computed with the tcR R package. Repertoire sharing was quantified using the overlap coefficient calculated on TCRB nucleotide sequences. As a proxy for the pre-selection repertoire, out-of-frame TCRB sequences from naive cells were analyzed. The clones in this table, taken by TCRdb from immuneACCESS, are in-frame only. Not every clone is retained; where verified, under half of the shortfall comes from an unresolved V gene, and the cause of the rest is unknown. V, J and clone size are taken as reported in that table, and D and trimming were inferred from the DNA itself. The sample table lists 640,000 or so clones, around 15% of them with a count of one. The top ten clonotypes cover 0.035% to 0.04% of the sample.

The investigation overall reported the following: Sequencing cDNA rather than genomic DNA could over-represent highly expressing activated cells, although activation and CD3 levels did not differ between groups. Type 1 diabetes patients showed a moderate but significant shortening of TCRB CDR3 length in all four CD4+ subsets. Because the HLA sub-analyses included only small numbers of individuals, any influence of HLA type on TCRB rearrangement was left unresolved. Naive, central memory and regulatory TCRB repertoires appeared to be more similar among patients than among healthy donors. PCR may preferentially amplify shorter templates, but because patient and control samples were amplified and corrected together, any resulting skew would affect both groups equally. At VDJ recombination sites, patients with type 1 diabetes made fewer insertions and deleted more nucleotides, a pattern implying thymic rearrangement abnormalities.

Sequenced material: naive CD4+ T cells from blood. The cell subset or site label, read with the paper, signifies: true naive CD4+ T cells. This chain is built from TRBV30 and TRBJ1-3; TRBD1 is a possible D gene, resting on 6 matching bases. This receptor was identified in a man in his late teens or twenties with type 1 diabetes. The CDR3 sequence is CAWGTFMGTIYF. The sequenced DNA is TGTGCCTGGGGGACATTCATGGGCACCATATATTTT.